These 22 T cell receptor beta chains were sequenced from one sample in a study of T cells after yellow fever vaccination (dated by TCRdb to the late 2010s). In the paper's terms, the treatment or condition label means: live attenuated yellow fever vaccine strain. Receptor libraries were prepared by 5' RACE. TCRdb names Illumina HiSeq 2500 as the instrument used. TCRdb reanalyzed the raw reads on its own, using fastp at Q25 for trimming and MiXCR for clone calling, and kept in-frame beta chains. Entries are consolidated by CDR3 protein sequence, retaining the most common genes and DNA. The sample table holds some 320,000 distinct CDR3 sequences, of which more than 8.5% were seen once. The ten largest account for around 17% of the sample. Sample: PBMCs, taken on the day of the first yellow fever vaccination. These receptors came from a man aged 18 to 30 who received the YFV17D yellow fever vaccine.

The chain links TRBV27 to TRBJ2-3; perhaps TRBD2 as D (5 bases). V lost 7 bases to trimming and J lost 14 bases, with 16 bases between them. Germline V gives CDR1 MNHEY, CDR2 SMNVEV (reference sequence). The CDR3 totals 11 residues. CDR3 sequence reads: CASTPSRNRYF. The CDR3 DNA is TGTGCCAGCACCCCTAGCAGGAATAGGTATTTT.

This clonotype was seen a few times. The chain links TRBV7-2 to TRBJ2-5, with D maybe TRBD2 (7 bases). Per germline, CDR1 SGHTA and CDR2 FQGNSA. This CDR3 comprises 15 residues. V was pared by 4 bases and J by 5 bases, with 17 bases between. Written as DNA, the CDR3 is TGTGCCAGCAGCTCCCGACGAGGGGGGGATGAGACCCAGTACTTC. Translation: CASSSRRGGDETQYF.

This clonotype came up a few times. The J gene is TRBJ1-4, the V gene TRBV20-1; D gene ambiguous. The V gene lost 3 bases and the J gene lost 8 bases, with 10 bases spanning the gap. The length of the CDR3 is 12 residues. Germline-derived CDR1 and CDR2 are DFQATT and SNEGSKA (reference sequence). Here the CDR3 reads CSASPASEKLFF. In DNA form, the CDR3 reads TGCAGTGCTAGCCCGGCGTCAGAAAAACTGTTTTTT.

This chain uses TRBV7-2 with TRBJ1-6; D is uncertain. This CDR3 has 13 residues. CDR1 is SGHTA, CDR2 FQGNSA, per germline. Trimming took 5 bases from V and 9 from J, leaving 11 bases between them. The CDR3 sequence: CASSTQSPSPLHF. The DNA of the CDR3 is TGTGCCAGCAGCACTCAGTCCCCTTCACCCCTCCACTTT.

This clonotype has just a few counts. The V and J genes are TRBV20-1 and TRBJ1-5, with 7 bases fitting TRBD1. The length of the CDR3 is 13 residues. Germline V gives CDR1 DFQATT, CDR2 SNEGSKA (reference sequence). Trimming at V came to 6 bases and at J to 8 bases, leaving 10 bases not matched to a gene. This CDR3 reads CSATRQGVKPQHF. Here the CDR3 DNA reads TGCAGTGCGACCCGACAGGGAGTCAAGCCCCAGCATTTT.

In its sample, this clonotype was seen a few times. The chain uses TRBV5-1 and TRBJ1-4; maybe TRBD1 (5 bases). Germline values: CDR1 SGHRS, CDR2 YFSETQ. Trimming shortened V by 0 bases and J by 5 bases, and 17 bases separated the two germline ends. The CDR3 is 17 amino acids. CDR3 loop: CASSLASAEGPNEKLFF. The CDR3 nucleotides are TGCGCCAGCAGCTTGGCCTCCGCTGAGGGGCCCAATGAAAAACTGTTTTTT.

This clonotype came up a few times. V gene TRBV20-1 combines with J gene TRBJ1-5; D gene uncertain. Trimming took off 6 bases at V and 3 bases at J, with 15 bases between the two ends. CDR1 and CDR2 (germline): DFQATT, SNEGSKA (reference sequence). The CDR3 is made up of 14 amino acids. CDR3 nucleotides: TGCAGTGCCACCTCTTGGAAGGCCAATCAGCCCCAGCATTTT. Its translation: CSATSWKANQPQHF.

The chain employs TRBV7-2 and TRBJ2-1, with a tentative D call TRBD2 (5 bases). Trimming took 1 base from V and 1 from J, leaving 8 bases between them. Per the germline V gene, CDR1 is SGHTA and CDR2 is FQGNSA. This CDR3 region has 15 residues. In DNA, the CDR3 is TGTGCCAGCAGCTTAGTTGGGGAGTCCTACAATGAGCAGTTCTTC. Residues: CASSLVGESYNEQFF. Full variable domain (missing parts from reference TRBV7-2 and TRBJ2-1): GAGVSQSPSNKVTEKGKDVELRCDPISGHTALYWYRQSLGQGLEFLIYFQGNSAPDKSGLPSDRFSAERTGGSVSTLTIQRTQQEDSAVYLCASSLVGESYNEQFFGPGTRLTVL.

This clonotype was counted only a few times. CDR3 coding DNA: TGTGCCAGTAGTATGACTTCTGGGACAAGCTCCTACAATGAGCAGTTCTTC. Translation: CASSMTSGTSSYNEQFF. The V and J genes are TRBV19 and TRBJ2-1; D is perhaps TRBD1 (6 bases). V dropped 3 bases and J dropped 0 bases, with 15 bases sitting between them. This CDR3 has 17 residues. Germline-derived CDR1 and CDR2 are LNHDA and SQIVND (reference sequence). The complete variable domain, with remaining parts taken from reference TRBV19 and TRBJ2-1, reads DGGITQSPKYLFRKEGQNVTLSCEQNLNHDAMYWYRQDPGQGLRLIYYSQIVNDFQKGDIAEGYSVSREKKESFPLTVTSAQKNPTAFYLCASSMTSGTSSYNEQFFGPGTRLTVL.

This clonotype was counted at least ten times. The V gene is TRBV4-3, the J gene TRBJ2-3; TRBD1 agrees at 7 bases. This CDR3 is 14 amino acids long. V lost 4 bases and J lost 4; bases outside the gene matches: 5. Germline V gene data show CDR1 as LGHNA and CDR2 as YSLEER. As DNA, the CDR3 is TGCGCCAGCAGCCCCGGGCAGGGGGCAGATACGCAGTATTTT. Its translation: CASSPGQGADTQYF.

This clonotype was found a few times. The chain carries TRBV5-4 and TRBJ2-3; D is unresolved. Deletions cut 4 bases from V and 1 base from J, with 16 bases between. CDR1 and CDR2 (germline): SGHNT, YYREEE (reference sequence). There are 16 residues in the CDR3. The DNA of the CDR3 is TGTGCCAGCAGCGGCCCACTGACCTACCGCACAGATACGCAGTATTTT. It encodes CASSGPLTYRTDTQYF. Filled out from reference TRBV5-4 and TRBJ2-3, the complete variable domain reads ETGVTQSPTHLIKTRGQQVTLRCSSQSGHNTVSWYQQALGQGPQFIFQYYREEENGRGNFPPRFSGLQFPNYSSELNVNALELDDSALYLCASSGPLTYRTDTQYFGPGTRLTVL.

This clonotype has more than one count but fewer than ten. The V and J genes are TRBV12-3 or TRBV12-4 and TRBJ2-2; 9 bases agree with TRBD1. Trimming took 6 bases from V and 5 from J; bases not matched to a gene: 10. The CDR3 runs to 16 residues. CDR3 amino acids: CASSPTGGDLTGELFF. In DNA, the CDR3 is TGTGCCAGCAGCCCTACAGGGGGCGATTTGACCGGGGAGCTGTTTTTT.

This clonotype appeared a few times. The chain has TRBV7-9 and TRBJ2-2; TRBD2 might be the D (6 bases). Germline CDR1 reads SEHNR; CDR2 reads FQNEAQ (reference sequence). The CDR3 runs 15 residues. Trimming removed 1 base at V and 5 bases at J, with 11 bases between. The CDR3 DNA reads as TGTGCCAGCAGCTTAGGGGTCGGGAGAACCGGGGAGCTGTTTTTT. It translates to CASSLGVGRTGELFF.

CDR3: CASHNFMTEAFF. As DNA, the CDR3 is TGTGCCAGCCATAACTTTATGACTGAAGCTTTCTTT. This chain joins TRBV28 and TRBJ1-1; D is undetermined. The CDR3 covers 12 residues. CDR1 MDHEN and CDR2 SYDVKM come from the germline V gene. The V end lost 8 bases, the J end lost 5 bases, and 12 bases lay between the germline ends.

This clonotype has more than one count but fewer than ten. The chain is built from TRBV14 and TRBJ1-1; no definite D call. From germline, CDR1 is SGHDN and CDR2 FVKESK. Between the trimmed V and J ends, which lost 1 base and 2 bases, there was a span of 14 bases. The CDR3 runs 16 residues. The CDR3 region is CASSQGLGRYNTEAFF. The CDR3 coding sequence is TGTGCCAGCAGCCAAGGGTTAGGGAGGTACAACACTGAAGCTTTCTTT.

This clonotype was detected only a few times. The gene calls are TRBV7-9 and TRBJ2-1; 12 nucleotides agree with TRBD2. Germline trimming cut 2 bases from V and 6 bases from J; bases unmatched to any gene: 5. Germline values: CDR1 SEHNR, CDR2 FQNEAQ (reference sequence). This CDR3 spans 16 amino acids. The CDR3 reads CASSLPTSGGPNEQFF. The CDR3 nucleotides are TGTGCCAGCAGCTTACCCACTAGCGGGGGGCCCAATGAGCAGTTCTTC.

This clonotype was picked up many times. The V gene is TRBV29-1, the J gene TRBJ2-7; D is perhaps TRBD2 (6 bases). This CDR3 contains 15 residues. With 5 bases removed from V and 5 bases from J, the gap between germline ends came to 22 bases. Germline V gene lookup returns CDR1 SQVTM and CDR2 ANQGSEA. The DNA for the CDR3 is TGCAGCGTTCGTCCCCAAGTGGGGGGACTCGACGAGCAGTACTTC. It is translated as CSVRPQVGGLDEQYF.

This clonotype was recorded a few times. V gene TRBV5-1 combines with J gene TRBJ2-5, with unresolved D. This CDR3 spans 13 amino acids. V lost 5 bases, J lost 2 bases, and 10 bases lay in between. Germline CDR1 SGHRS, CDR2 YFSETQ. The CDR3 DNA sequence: TGCGCCAGCAGAGCCGACGTGCAAGAGACCCAGTACTTC. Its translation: CASRADVQETQYF.

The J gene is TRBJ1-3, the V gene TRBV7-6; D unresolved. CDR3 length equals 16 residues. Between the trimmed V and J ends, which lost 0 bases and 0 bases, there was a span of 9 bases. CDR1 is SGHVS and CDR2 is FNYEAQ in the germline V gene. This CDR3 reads CASSLALESSGNTIYF. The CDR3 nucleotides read TGTGCCAGCAGCTTAGCGCTCGAGAGCTCTGGAAACACCATATATTTT.

The CDR3 nucleotides read TGTGCCAGCAGTGAATACAACGGGTTTCTCCTCCACTTT. It specifies CASSEYNGFLLHF. V and J are TRBV25-1 and TRBJ1-6; no definite D call. Looked up from germline, CDR1 is MGHDK and CDR2 is SYGVNS. V lost 0 bases and J lost 15, with 12 bases in between. The CDR3 sequence is 13 residues long. The variable domain in full, completed from reference TRBV25-1 and TRBJ1-6, reads EADIYQTPRYLVIGTGKKITLECSQTMGHDKMYWYQQDPGMELHLIHYSYGVNSTEKGDLSSESTVSRIRTEHFPLTLESARPSHTSQYLCASSEYNGFLLHFGNGTRLTVT.

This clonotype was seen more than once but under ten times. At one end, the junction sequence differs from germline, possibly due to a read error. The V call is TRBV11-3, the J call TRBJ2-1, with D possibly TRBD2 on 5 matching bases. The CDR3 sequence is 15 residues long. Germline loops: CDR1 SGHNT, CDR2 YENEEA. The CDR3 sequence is CASSLEPGEGWGQFF. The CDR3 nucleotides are TGTGCCAGCAGCCTAGAGCCGGGTGAGGGTTGGGGGCAGTTCTTC.

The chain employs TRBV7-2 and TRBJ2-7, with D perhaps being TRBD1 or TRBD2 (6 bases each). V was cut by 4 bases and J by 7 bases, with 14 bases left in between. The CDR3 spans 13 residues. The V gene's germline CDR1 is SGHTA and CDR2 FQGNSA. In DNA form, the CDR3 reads TGTGCCAGCAGCTCTGTGAGGGGGGAAGAGCAGTACTTC. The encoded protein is CASSSVRGEEQYF. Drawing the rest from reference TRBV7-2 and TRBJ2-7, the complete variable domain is GAGVSQSPSNKVTEKGKDVELRCDPISGHTALYWYRQSLGQGLEFLIYFQGNSAPDKSGLPSDRFSAERTGGSVSTLTIQRTQQEDSAVYLCASSSVRGEEQYFGPGTRLTVT.